Shown below are 12 T cell receptor beta chains from a single sample sequenced in a study of blood T cell repertoires in COVID-19. Assay: immunoSEQ multiplex PCR; the TCRdb copy retains only in-frame clones and omits some. Here the sample spans 65,000 to 90,000 clones, roughly four fifths being singletons. The sample was peripheral blood. The receptors come from a woman in her sixties with acute or convalescent COVID-19.

The V gene is TRBV6-5, the J gene TRBJ1-2; no definite D call. V was pared by 2 bases and J by 2 bases, with 6 bases between. From germline, CDR1 is MNHEY and CDR2 SVGAGI. The CDR3 loop spans 13 amino acids. CDR3 DNA: TGTGCCAGCAGTTACCCGGGAAACTATGGCTACACCTTC. This gives the protein CASSYPGNYGYTF.

The gene calls are TRBV6-5 and TRBJ2-7; 10 bases map to TRBD1. The germline V gene has CDR1 MNHEY and CDR2 SVGAGI. The CDR3 totals 14 residues. V trimming: 10 bases; J trimming: 3 bases; junction bases outside the gene matches: 9. CDR3 DNA sequence: TGTGCCATCATAGACAGGGGGCTTAGCTACGAGCAGTACTTC. It specifies CAIIDRGLSYEQYF.

This chain joins TRBV4-1 and TRBJ2-2; TRBD2 might be the D (6 bases). CDR1 is MGHRA, CDR2 YSYEKL, per germline. Trimming took off 6 bases at V and 1 base at J, with 12 bases between the two ends. This CDR3 has 15 residues. CDR3: CASSRRELNTGELFF. The DNA of the CDR3 is TGCGCCAGCAGTCGGAGGGAGCTGAACACCGGGGAGCTGTTTTTT.

In its sample, this clone was seen once. The chain is built from TRBV7-6 and TRBJ1-2; 7 nucleotides agree with TRBD1. V was clipped by 5 bases and J by 8 bases; unmatched bases: 5. Germline CDR1 SGHVS, CDR2 FNYEAQ. The length of the CDR3 is 12 residues. CDR3 nucleotide sequence: TGTGCCAGCAGCCATCCAGGGGGGGGCTACACCTTC. Protein product: CASSHPGGGYTF.

V usage is TRBV5-1 and J usage is TRBJ1-1; TRBD1 aligns across 10 bases. This CDR3 comprises 13 residues. The germline CDR1 and CDR2 sequences are SGHRS and YFSETQ. With 7 bases clipped from V and 10 bases from J, the junction kept 10 bases outside the gene matches. CDR3 amino acids: CASSTGQGQVAFF. In nucleotides, the CDR3 is TGCGCCAGCTCTACGGGACAGGGGCAGGTAGCTTTCTTT.

This chain connects TRBV30 to TRBJ2-7, with D tentatively TRBD2 (7 bases). V lost 3 bases and J 2 bases, leaving 20 bases between the germline ends. The CDR3 totals 16 residues. CDR1 and CDR2 (germline): GTSNPN, SVGIG (reference sequence). CDR3 DNA sequence: TGTGCCTGGAGAAGTTCGGGGGGCCCCAACCCCTACGAGCAGTACTTC. It is translated as CAWRSSGGPNPYEQYF.

The gene calls are TRBV6-5 and TRBJ1-5; TRBD1 might be the D (5 bases). CDR3 length equals 16 residues. Germline-derived CDR1 and CDR2 are MNHEY and SVGAGI. Trimming removed 4 bases from V and 0 bases from J, with 13 bases in between. This chain's CDR3 is CASSFKQGYSNQPQHF. CDR3 in DNA: TGTGCCAGCAGTTTTAAGCAGGGCTATAGCAATCAGCCCCAGCATTTT.

The chain has TRBV2 and TRBJ2-2; TRBD2 might be the D (6 bases). V lost 7 bases and J lost 3, with 9 bases in between. In germline, CDR1 is SNHLY, CDR2 FYNNEI. The CDR3 totals 13 residues. The CDR3 sequence: CASIREDTGELFF. The CDR3 nucleotides are TGTGCCAGCATCAGGGAGGACACCGGGGAGCTGTTTTTT.

The chain uses TRBV5-1 and TRBJ2-1, with 7 nucleotides matching TRBD2. CDR3 length: 13 amino acids. The trim removed 4 bases at V and 7 bases at J, leaving 5 bases unmatched. Germline V gene sequence: CDR1 SGHRS, CDR2 YFSETQ. CDR3 loop: CASSDLAANEQFF. The CDR3 DNA reads as TGCGCCAGCAGCGACCTAGCGGCTAATGAGCAGTTCTTC.

This clone was recorded a few times. The rearrangement joins TRBV5-1 to TRBJ2-3; weak D call: TRBD1 (6 bases). Trimming cost V 7 bases and J 4 bases, with 16 bases left between them. The CDR3 runs to 14 residues. Germline CDR1 and CDR2: SGHRS and YFSETQ. The CDR3 is CASVRDNLADTQYF. The CDR3, as DNA: TGCGCCAGCGTTAGGGACAACTTAGCAGATACGCAGTATTTT. Full variable domain (outside the CDR3, taken from reference TRBV5-1 and TRBJ2-3): KAGVTQTPRYLIKTRGQQVTLSCSPISGHRSVSWYQQTPGQGLQFLFEYFSETQRNKGNFPGRFSGRQFSNSRSEMNVSTLELGDSALYLCASVRDNLADTQYFGPGTRLTVL.

The chain has TRBV27 and TRBJ2-7; TRBD1 is a possible D gene (5 bases). This CDR3 region has 15 residues. The germline V gene has CDR1 MNHEY and CDR2 SMNVEV (reference sequence). V gave up 1 base and J gave up 4 bases, with 14 bases separating them. The DNA of the CDR3 is TGTGCCAGCAGTTTATTTCCCAGGGCTATTTACGAGCAGTACTTC. It yields the protein CASSLFPRAIYEQYF.

V usage is TRBV3-1 (or the pseudogene TRBV3-2) and J usage is TRBJ2-2; 8 positions match TRBD2. The CDR3 consists of 16 residues. Germline V lookup: CDR1 LGHDT, CDR2 YNNKEL (reference sequence). V trimming: 1 base; J trimming: 5 bases; junction bases outside the gene matches: 6. CDR3: CASSQVAGRATGELFF. In nucleotides, the CDR3 is TGTGCCAGCAGCCAAGTAGCCGGGAGGGCGACCGGGGAGCTGTTTTTT.